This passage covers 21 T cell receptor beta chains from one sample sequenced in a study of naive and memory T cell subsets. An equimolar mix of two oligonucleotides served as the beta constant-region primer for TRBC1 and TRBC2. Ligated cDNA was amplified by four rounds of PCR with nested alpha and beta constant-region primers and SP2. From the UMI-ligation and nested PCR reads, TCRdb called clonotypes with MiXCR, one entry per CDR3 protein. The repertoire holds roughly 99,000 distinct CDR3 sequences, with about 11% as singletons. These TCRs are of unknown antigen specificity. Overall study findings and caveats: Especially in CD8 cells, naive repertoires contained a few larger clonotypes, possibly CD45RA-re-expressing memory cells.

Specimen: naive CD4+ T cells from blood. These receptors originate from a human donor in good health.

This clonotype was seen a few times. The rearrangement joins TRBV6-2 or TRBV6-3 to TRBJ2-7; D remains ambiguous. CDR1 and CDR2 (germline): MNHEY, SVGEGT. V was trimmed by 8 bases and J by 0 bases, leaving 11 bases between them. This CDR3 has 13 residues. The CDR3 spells CASVGRSSYEQYF. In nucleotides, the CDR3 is TGTGCCAGCGTGGGTAGGAGCTCCTACGAGCAGTACTTC.

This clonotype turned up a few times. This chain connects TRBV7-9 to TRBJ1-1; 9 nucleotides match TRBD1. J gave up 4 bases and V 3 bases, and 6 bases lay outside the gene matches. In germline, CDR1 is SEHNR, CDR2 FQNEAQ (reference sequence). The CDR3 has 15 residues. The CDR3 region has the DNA TGTGCCAGCAGCTTGCCAAACAGGGGGCTCACTGAAGCTTTCTTT. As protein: CASSLPNRGLTEAFF.

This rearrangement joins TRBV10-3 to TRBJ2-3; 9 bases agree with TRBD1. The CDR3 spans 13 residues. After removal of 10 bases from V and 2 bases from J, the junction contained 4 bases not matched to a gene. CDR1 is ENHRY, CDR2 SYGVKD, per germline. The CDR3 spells CASRDRATDTQYF. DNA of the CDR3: TGTGCCAGTCGGGACAGGGCCACAGATACGCAGTATTTT.

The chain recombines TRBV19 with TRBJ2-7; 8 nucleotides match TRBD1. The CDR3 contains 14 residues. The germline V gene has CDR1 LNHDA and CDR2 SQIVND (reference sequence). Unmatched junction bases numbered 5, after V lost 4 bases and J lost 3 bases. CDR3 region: CASSTPGQVYEQYF. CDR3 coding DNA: TGTGCCAGTAGTACTCCGGGACAGGTCTACGAGCAGTACTTC.

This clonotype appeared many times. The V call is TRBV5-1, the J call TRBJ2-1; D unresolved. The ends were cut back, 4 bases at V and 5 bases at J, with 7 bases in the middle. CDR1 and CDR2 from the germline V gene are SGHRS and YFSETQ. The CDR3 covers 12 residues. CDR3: CASSREHNEQFF. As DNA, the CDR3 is TGCGCCAGCAGCCGCGAACACAATGAGCAGTTCTTC.

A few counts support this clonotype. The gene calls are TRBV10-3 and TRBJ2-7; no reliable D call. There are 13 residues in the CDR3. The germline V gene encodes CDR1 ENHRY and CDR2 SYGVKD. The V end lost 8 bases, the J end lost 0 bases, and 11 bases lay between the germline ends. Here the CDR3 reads CAIERASSYEQYF. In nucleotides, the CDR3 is TGTGCCATCGAGCGAGCGAGCTCCTACGAGCAGTACTTC.

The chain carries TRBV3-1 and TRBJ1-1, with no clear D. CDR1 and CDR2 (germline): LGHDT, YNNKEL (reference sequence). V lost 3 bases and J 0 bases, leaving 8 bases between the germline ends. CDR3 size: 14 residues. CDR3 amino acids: CASSHEGLNTEAFF. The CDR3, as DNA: TGTGCCAGCAGCCACGAGGGTTTGAACACTGAAGCTTTCTTT.

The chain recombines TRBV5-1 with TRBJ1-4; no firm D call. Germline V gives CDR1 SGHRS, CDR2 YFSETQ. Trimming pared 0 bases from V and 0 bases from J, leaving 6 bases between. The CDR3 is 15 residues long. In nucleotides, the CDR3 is TGCGCCAGCAGCTTGGAACGTTCAACTAATGAAAAACTGTTTTTT. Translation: CASSLERSTNEKLFF.

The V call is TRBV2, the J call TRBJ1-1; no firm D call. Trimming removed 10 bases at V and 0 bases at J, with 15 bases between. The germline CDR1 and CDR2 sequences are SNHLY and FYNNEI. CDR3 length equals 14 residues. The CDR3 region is CATRNSFLNTEAFF. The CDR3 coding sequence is TGTGCCACCCGAAACAGCTTCCTGAACACTGAAGCTTTCTTT.

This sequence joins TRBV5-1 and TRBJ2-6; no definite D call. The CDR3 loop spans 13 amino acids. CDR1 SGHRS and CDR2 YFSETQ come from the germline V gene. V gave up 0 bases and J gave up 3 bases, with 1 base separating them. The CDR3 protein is CASSLVGANVLTF. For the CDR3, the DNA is TGCGCCAGCAGCTTGGTTGGGGCCAACGTCCTGACTTTC.

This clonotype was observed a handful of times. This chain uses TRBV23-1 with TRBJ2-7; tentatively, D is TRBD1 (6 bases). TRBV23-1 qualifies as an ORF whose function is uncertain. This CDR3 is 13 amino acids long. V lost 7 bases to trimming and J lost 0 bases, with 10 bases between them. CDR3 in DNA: TGCGCCAGCAACAGGGACCTCTCCTACGAGCAGTACTTC. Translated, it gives CASNRDLSYEQYF.

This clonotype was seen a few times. CDR3 sequence: CASSAGSQPGNTIYF. The CDR3 nucleotides are TGTGCCAGCTCAGCCGGGTCTCAACCTGGAAACACCATATATTTT. The chain is built from TRBV18 and TRBJ1-3, with unresolved D. In germline, CDR1 is KGHSH, CDR2 LQKENI. V lost 5 bases to trimming and J lost 2 bases, with 13 bases between them. The CDR3 is made up of 15 amino acids.

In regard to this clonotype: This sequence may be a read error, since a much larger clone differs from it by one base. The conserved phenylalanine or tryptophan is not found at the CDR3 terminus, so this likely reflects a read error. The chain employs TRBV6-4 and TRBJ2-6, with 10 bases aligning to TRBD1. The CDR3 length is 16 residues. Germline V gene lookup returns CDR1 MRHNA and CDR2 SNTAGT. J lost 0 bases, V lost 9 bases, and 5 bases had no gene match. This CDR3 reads CASGTGADSGANVLTL. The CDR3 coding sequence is TGTGCCAGTGGGACAGGGGCCGACTCTGGGGCCAACGTCCTGACTTTA.

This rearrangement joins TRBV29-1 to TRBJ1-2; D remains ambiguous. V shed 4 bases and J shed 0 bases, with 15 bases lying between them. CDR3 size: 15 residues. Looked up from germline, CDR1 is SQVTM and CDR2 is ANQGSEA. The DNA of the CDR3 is TGCAGCGTTGTCCCGACCCTCGGGGCTAACTATGGCTACACCTTC. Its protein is CSVVPTLGANYGYTF.

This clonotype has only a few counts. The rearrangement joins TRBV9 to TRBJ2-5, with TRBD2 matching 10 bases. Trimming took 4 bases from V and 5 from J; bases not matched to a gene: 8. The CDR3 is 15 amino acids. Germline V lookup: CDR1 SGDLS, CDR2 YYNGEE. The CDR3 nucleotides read TGTGCCAGCAGCAACAGCCCGACTAGCGGGGAGACCCAGTACTTC. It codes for CASSNSPTSGETQYF.

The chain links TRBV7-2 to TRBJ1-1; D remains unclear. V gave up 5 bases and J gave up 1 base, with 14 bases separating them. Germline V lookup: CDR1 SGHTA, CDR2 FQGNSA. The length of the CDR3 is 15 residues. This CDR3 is CASSTPQPRNTEAFF. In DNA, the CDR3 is TGTGCCAGCAGCACTCCACAGCCTAGGAACACTGAAGCTTTCTTT.

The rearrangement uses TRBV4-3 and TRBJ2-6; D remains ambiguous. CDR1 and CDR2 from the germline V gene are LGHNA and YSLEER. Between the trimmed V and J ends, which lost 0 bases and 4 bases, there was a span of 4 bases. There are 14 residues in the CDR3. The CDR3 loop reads CASSQDTGANVLTF. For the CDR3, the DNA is TGCGCCAGCAGCCAAGACACGGGGGCCAACGTCCTGACTTTC.

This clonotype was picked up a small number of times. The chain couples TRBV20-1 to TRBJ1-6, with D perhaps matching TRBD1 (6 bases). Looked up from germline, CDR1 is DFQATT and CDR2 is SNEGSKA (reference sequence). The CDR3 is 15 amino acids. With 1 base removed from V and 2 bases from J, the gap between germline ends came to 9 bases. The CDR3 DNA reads TGCAGTGCTAGAGGCGGGGGCGCCTATAATTCACCCCTCCACTTT. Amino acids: CSARGGGAYNSPLHF.

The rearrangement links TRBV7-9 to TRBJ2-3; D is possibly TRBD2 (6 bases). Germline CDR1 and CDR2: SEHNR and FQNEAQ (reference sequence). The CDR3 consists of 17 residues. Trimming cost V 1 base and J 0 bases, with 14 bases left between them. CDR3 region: CASSLVAVRESTDTQYF. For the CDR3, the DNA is TGTGCCAGCAGCTTAGTAGCGGTCCGGGAGAGCACAGATACGCAGTATTTT.

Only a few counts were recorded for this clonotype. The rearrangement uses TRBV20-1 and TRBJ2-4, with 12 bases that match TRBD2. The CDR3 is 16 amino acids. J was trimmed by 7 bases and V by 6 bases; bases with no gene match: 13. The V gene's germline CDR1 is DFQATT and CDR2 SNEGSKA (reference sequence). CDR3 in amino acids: CSATRTSGIGLNIQYF. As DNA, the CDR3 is TGCAGTGCAACGCGGACTAGCGGGATCGGGCTCAACATTCAGTACTTC.

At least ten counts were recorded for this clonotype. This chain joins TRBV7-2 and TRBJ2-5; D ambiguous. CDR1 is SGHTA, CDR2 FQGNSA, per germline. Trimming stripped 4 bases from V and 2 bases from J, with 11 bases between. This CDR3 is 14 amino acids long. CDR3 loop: CASSSYGKQETQYF. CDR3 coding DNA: TGTGCCAGCAGCTCCTATGGGAAGCAAGAGACCCAGTACTTC.